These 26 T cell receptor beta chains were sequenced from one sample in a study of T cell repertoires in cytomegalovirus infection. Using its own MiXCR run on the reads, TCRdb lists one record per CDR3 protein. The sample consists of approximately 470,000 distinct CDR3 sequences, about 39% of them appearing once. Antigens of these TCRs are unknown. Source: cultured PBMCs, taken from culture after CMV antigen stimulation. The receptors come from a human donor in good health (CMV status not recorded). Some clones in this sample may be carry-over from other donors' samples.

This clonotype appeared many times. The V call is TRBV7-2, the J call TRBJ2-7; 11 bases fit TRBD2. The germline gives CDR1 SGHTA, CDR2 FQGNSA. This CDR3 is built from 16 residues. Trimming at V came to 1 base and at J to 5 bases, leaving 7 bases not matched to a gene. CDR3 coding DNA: TGTGCCAGCAGCTTAGGCCTAGCGGGAGGATCGCACGAGCAGTACTTC. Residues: CASSLGLAGGSHEQYF.

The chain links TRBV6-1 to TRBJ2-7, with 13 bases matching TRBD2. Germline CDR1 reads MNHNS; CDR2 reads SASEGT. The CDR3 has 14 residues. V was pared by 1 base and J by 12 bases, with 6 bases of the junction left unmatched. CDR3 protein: CASSEVAGLAGLYF. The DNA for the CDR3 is TGTGCCAGCAGTGAAGTTGCGGGACTAGCGGGGTTGTACTTC.

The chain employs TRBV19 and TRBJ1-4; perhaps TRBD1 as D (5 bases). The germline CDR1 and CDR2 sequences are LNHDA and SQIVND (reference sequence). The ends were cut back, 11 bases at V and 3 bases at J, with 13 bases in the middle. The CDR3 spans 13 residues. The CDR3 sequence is CAVKDTANEKLFF. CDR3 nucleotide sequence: TGTGCCGTCAAGGACACAGCTAATGAAAAACTGTTTTTT.

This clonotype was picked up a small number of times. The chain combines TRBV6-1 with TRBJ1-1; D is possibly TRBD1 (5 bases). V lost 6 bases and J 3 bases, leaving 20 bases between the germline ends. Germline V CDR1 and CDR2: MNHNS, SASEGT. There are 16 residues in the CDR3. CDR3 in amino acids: CASRARRLGTDTEAFF. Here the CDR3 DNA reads TGTGCCAGCAGGGCACGACGCCTAGGGACCGACACTGAAGCTTTCTTT.

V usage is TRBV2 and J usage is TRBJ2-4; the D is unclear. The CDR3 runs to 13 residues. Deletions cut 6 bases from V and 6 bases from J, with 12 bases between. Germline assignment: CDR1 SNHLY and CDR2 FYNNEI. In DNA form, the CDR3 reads TGTGCCAGCAGCCTCGGGTCGACAAACATTCAGTACTTC. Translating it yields CASSLGSTNIQYF. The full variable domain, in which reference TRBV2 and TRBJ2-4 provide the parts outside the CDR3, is EPEVTQTPSHQVTQMGQEVILRCVPISNHLYFYWYRQILGQKVEFLVSFYNNEISEKSEIFDDQFSVERPDGSNFTLKIRSTKLEDSAMYFCASSLGSTNIQYFGAGTRLSVL.

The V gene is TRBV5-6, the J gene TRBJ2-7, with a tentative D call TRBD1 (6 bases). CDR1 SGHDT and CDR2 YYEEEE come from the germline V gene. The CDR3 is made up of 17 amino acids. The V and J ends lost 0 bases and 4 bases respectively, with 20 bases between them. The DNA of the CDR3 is TGTGCCAGCAGCTTGGCAGGAACCGGGACAATTCCTTACGAGCAGTACTTC. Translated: CASSLAGTGTIPYEQYF.

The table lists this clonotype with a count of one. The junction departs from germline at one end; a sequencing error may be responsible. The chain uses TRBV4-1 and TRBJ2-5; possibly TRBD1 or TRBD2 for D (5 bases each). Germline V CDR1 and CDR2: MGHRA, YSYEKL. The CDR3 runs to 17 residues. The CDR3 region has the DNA TGTGCCAGCAGCCAAGGTGTTCTGGAGTGGGGGCAAGAGACCCAGTACTTC. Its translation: CASSQGVLEWGQETQYF.

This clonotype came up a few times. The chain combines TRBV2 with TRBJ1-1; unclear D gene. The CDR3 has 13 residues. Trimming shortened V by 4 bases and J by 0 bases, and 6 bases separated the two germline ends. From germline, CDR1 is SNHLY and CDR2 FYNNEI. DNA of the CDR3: TGTGCCAGCAGTGTTAGCGTGAACACTGAAGCTTTCTTT. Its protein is CASSVSVNTEAFF.

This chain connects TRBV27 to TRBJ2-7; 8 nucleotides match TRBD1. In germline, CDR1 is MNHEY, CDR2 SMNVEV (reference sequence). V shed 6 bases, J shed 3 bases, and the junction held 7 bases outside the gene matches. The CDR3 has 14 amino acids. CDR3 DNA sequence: TGTGCCAGCAGGACAGGGGCTTTGAGCTACGAGCAGTACTTC. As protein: CASRTGALSYEQYF.

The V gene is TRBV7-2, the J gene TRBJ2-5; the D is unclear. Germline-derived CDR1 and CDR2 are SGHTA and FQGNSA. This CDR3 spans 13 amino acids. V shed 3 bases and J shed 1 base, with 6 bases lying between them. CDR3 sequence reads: CASSLPLQETQYF. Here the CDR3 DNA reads TGTGCCAGCAGCTTGCCGCTCCAAGAGACCCAGTACTTC.

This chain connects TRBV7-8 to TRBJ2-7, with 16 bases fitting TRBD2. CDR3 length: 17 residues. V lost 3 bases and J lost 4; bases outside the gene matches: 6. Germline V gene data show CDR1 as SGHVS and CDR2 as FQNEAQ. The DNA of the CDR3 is TGTGCCAGCAGCTTCGGGACTAGCGGGAGGGCCCTGTACGAGCAGTACTTC. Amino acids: CASSFGTSGRALYEQYF.

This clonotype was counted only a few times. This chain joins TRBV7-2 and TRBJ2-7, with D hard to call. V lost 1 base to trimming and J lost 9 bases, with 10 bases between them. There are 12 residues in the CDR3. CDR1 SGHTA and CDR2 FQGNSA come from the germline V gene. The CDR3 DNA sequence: TGTGCCAGCAGCTTAGGCCCAACCGGGCAGTACTTC. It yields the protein CASSLGPTGQYF.

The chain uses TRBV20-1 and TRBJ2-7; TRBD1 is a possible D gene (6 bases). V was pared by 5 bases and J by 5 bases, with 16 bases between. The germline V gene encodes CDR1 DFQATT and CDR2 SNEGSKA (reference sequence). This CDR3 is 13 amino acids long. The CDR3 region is CSAGDTQINEQYF. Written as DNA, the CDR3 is TGCAGTGCTGGGGACACTCAGATCAACGAGCAGTACTTC.

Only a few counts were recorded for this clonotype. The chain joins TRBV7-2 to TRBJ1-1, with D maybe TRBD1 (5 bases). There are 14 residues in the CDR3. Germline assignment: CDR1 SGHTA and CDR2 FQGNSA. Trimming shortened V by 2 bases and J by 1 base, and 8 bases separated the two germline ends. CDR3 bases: TGTGCCAGCAGCTTACACAGGACGAACACTGAAGCTTTCTTT. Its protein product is CASSLHRTNTEAFF.

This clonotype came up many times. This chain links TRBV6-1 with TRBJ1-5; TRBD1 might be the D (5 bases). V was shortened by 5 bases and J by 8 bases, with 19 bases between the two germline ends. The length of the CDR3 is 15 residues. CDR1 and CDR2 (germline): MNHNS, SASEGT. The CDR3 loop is CASSQGRVMGEPQHF. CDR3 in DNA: TGTGCCAGCAGTCAGGGCAGGGTTATGGGGGAGCCCCAGCATTTT.

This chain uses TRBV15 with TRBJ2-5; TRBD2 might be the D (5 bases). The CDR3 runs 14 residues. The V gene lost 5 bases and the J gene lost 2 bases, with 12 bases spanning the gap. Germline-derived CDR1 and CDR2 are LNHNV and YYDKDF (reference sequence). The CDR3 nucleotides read TGTGCCACCAGCCGGGATCAAGGACAAGAGACCCAGTACTTC. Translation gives CATSRDQGQETQYF.

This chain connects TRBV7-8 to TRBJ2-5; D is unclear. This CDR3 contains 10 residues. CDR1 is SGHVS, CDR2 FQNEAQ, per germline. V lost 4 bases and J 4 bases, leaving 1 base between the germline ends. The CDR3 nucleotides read TGTGCCAGCAGCTCAGAGACCCAGTACTTC. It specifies CASSSETQYF.

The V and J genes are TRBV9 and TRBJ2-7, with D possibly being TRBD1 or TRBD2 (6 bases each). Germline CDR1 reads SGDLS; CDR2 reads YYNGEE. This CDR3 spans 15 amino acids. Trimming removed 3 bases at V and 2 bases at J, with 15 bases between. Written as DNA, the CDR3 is TGTGCCAGCAGCGAGGGGGGCGGGATGACCTACGAGCAGTACTTC. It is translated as CASSEGGGMTYEQYF.

This chain's CDR3 is CASSSPGTTLDTQYF. In DNA form, the CDR3 reads TGTGCCAGCAGCTCCCCCGGGACCACCCTGGATACGCAGTATTTT. The rearrangement joins TRBV7-9 to TRBJ2-3; D may match TRBD1 or TRBD2 (5 bases each). Deletions cut 4 bases from V and 6 bases from J, with 17 bases between. CDR1 SEHNR and CDR2 FQNEAQ come from the germline V gene (reference sequence). There are 15 residues in the CDR3.

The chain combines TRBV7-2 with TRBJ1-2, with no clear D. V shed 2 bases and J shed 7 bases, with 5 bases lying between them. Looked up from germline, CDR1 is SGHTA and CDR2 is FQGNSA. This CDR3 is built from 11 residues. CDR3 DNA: TGTGCCAGCAGCTTACTCGTTGGCTACACCTTC. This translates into CASSLLVGYTF.

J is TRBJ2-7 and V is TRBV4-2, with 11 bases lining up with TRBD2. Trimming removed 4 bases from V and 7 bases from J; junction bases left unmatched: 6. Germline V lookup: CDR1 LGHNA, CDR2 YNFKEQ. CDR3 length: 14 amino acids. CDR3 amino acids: CASSRGTSGWEQYF. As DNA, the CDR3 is TGTGCCAGCAGCCGCGGGACTAGCGGATGGGAGCAGTACTTC.

The CDR3 sequence is CASSPVGSGNTIYF. The CDR3 nucleotides read TGTGCCAGCAGTCCTGTGGGGTCTGGAAACACCATATATTTT. V is TRBV28 and J is TRBJ1-3; D gene ambiguous. The germline gives CDR1 MDHEN, CDR2 SYDVKM. This CDR3 region has 14 residues. Trimming took 5 bases from V and 1 from J, leaving 9 bases between them.

CDR3 sequence (DNA): TGTGCCAGCAGTGACCGCCTGGGGTATGGGCAGCCCCAGCATTTT. It translates to CASSDRLGYGQPQHF. The genes are TRBV2 and TRBJ1-5; D is ambiguous. V lost 3 bases, J lost 7 bases, and 16 bases lay in between. Germline V gene sequence: CDR1 SNHLY, CDR2 FYNNEI. The CDR3 is 15 amino acids.

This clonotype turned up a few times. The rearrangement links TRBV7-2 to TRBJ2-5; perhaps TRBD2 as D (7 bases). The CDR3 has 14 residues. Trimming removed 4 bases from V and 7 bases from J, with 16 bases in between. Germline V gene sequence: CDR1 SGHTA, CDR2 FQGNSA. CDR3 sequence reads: CASSSTGGQGTQYF. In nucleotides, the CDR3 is TGTGCCAGCAGCTCCACGGGGGGCCAGGGGACCCAGTACTTC.

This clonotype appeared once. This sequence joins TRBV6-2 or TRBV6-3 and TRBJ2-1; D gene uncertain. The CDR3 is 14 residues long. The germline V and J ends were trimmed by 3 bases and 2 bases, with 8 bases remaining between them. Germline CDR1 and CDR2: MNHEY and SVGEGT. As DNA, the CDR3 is TGTGCCAGCAGTTATCGAGACGCCTACAATGAGCAGTTCTTC. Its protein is CASSYRDAYNEQFF.

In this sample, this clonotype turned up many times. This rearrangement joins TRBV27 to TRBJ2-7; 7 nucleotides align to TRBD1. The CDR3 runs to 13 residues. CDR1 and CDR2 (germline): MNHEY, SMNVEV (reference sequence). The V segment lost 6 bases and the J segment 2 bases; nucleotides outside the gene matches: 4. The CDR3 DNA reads TGTGCCAGCAGCTTGGGGACAGCCTACGAGCAGTACTTC. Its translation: CASSLGTAYEQYF.